The 21 T cell receptor beta chains below come from one sample, sequenced in a study of vaccination effects on CD4 cells after COVID-19. ViraFEST expansion of antigen-specific CD4+ T cells with viral peptide pools preceded sequencing. Culture lasted roughly 9 days before CD4+ T cell isolation. Nucleocapsid antibody tests were negative, and the vaccine recipients had no prior SARS-CoV-2 infection. Their antigens remain unidentified. Measured with immunoSEQ multiplex PCR; TCRdb has only the in-frame clones, and not every one. In the table there are around 35,000 clones, 66% of which are singletons. The sequences come from CD4+ T cells from PBMCs cultured with HCoV-OC43 spike peptides, collected before COVID-19 vaccination. The subset: HCoV-OC43 spike overlapping peptide pool stimulation. Every receptor here comes from a human donor who received a COVID-19 vaccine.

This chain uses TRBV5-1 with TRBJ2-4; TRBD1 aligns across 12 bases. Germline V lookup: CDR1 SGHRS, CDR2 YFSETQ. The junction had 7 bases not matched to a gene; V was cut back by 5 bases and J by 7 bases. The CDR3 covers 15 residues. The CDR3 region has the DNA TGCGCCAGCAGGGTAGGGACAGGGGGCTCGAACATTCAGTACTTC. Its protein is CASRVGTGGSNIQYF.

The CDR3 region has the DNA TGTGCCAGCAGCTTGGCGGGGACAGGGACGCAAGAGACCCAGTACTTC. This translates into CASSLAGTGTQETQYF. The chain combines TRBV5-4 with TRBJ2-5; TRBD1 matches 9 bases. With 0 bases clipped from V and 2 bases from J, the junction kept 5 bases outside the gene matches. The CDR3 totals 16 residues. The germline CDR1 and CDR2 sequences are SGHNT and YYREEE (reference sequence).

This chain joins TRBV29-1 and TRBJ2-3, with D possibly TRBD1 on 6 matching bases. Germline V gene lookup returns CDR1 SQVTM and CDR2 ANQGSEA. CDR3 size: 15 residues. V was clipped by 1 base and J by 1 base, with 12 bases between them. The chain's CDR3 is CSVEGGQGGTDTQYF. Written as DNA, the CDR3 is TGCAGCGTTGAAGGGGGGCAGGGAGGCACAGATACGCAGTATTTT.

This rearrangement joins TRBV5-4 to TRBJ2-4, with 7 bases fitting TRBD1. CDR1 and CDR2 from the germline V gene are SGHNT and YYREEE (reference sequence). CDR3 length: 14 residues. Germline trimming cut 4 bases from V and 4 bases from J; bases unmatched to any gene: 5. CDR3 loop: CASSLPGQKNIQYF. The CDR3 DNA follows: TGTGCCAGCAGCCTACCGGGACAGAAAAACATTCAGTACTTC.

The chain uses TRBV24-1 and TRBJ2-3, with 11 bases identical to TRBD2. V dropped 4 bases and J dropped 0; count of bases not matched to a gene: 5. CDR1 is KGHDR, CDR2 SFDVKD, per germline. CDR3 length: 17 amino acids. The CDR3 DNA is TGTGCCACCAGTGAGGCGGGACTAGCGGCTAGCACAGATACGCAGTATTTT. Its translation: CATSEAGLAASTDTQYF.

The table lists this clone with a few counts. The CDR3, as DNA: TGTGCCAGCAGCCAAGATGGGACAGGGGGCGCGACTTATGGCTACACCTTC. Its translation is CASSQDGTGGATYGYTF. The genes are TRBV4-2 and TRBJ1-2; TRBD1 agrees at 12 bases. J gave up 5 bases and V 0 bases, and 7 bases lay outside the gene matches. Germline-derived CDR1 and CDR2 are LGHNA and YNFKEQ. The CDR3 covers 17 residues.

As DNA, the CDR3 is TGTGCCAGCAGTGGGTCTGGGGCCAACGTCCTGACTTTC. Translated: CASSGSGANVLTF. V gene TRBV2 combines with J gene TRBJ2-6; D is undetermined. V was shortened by 4 bases and J by 1 base, with 2 bases between the two germline ends. This CDR3 has 13 residues. Germline V gene sequence: CDR1 SNHLY, CDR2 FYNNEI.

The chain is built from TRBV11-2 and TRBJ1-1, with D unclear. CDR1 SGHAT and CDR2 FQNNGV come from the germline V gene. This CDR3 region has 15 residues. V lost 0 bases, J lost 2 bases, and 10 bases lay in between. CDR3 nucleotide sequence: TGTGCCAGCAGCTTAGATGCGACGATTAACACTGAAGCTTTCTTT. Protein sequence: CASSLDATINTEAFF.

The rearrangement links TRBV6-5 to TRBJ1-1; unclear D gene. This CDR3 is built from 15 residues. Trimming took 0 bases from V and 0 from J, leaving 8 bases between them. CDR1 and CDR2 (germline): MNHEY, SVGAGI. CDR3 residues: CASSYSPSLNTEAFF. The CDR3 DNA reads TGTGCCAGCAGTTACTCTCCCTCATTGAACACTGAAGCTTTCTTT.

This clone was seen a handful of times. The chain uses TRBV2 and TRBJ2-2; 11 nucleotides agree with TRBD2. Germline V lookup: CDR1 SNHLY, CDR2 FYNNEI. The CDR3 has 20 residues. V was pared by 8 bases and J by 1 base, with 18 bases of the junction left unmatched. This chain's CDR3 is CASLPNPGLAELRNTGELFF. In nucleotides, the CDR3 is TGTGCCAGCCTACCGAACCCGGGACTAGCGGAACTTAGGAACACCGGGGAGCTGTTTTTT. Combining the CDR3 with reference TRBV2 and TRBJ2-2 gives the whole variable domain EPEVTQTPSHQVTQMGQEVILRCVPISNHLYFYWYRQILGQKVEFLVSFYNNEISEKSEIFDDQFSVERPDGSNFTLKIRSTKLEDSAMYFCASLPNPGLAELRNTGELFFGEGSRLTVL.

The chain joins TRBV19 to TRBJ2-7; 7 bases fit TRBD2. Germline trimming cut 5 bases from V and 0 bases from J; bases unmatched to any gene: 4. CDR1 and CDR2 from the germline V gene are LNHDA and SQIVND (reference sequence). The CDR3 loop spans 14 amino acids. CDR3 bases: TGTGCCAGTAGTCTTAAGCGGGGCTCCTACGAGCAGTACTTC. Residues: CASSLKRGSYEQYF.

The CDR3 loop reads CASSLVQGAPMNTEAFF. CDR3 DNA sequence: TGTGCCAGCAGCTTAGTGCAGGGGGCCCCAATGAACACTGAAGCTTTCTTT. This sequence joins TRBV5-8 and TRBJ1-1; the match to TRBD1 covers 8 bases. Germline V CDR1 and CDR2: SGHTS, YDEGEE. The CDR3 totals 17 residues. The V and J ends lost 2 bases and 0 bases, in that order; junction bases with no gene match: 9.

The genes are TRBV27 and TRBJ2-7; unclear D gene. The CDR3 covers 14 residues. The V gene's germline CDR1 is MNHEY and CDR2 SMNVEV (reference sequence). V was shortened by 2 bases and J by 2 bases, with 10 bases between the two germline ends. The CDR3 nucleotides are TGTGCCAGCAGTTTAAGATCGGACGCCTACGAGCAGTACTTC. Translated: CASSLRSDAYEQYF.

This clone has only a few counts. The genes are TRBV3-1 (or the pseudogene TRBV3-2) and TRBJ2-1; no clear D gene. The CDR3 has 15 residues. Germline CDR1 is LGHDT and CDR2 is YNNKEL (reference sequence). V was pared by 1 base and J by 0 bases, with 7 bases between. CDR3 DNA: TGTGCCAGCAGCCAAGTTATGAGCTCCTACAATGAGCAGTTCTTC. Its translation is CASSQVMSSYNEQFF.

The CDR3 DNA follows: TGTGCCAGCAGTTACTCGATGACCTATTCGGGTGAGCAGTTCTTC. It specifies CASSYSMTYSGEQFF. The rearrangement uses TRBV6-2 or TRBV6-3 and TRBJ2-1; D is undetermined. The CDR3 runs 15 residues. Germline CDR1 is MNHEY and CDR2 is SVGEGT. The V gene lost 0 bases and the J gene lost 9 bases, with 15 bases spanning the gap.

The chain links TRBV7-9 to TRBJ2-7; either TRBD1 or TRBD2 may fit D (5 bases each). V lost 5 bases to trimming and J lost 6 bases, with 11 bases between them. Germline V gene data show CDR1 as SEHNR and CDR2 as FQNEAQ (reference sequence). The CDR3 runs to 12 residues. This chain's CDR3 is CASSTPGSEQYF. As DNA, the CDR3 is TGTGCCAGCAGCACCCCAGGGAGCGAGCAGTACTTC. The variable domain in full, completed from reference TRBV7-9 and TRBJ2-7, reads DTGVSQNPRHKITKRGQNVTFRCDPISEHNRLYWYRQTLGQGPEFLTYFQNEAQLEKSRLLSDRFSAERPKGSFSTLEIQRTEQGDSAMYLCASSTPGSEQYFGPGTRLTVT.

The chain links TRBV2 to TRBJ2-1, with 9 bases identical to TRBD2. CDR3 length equals 15 residues. Germline CDR1 reads SNHLY; CDR2 reads FYNNEI. J gave up 5 bases and V 2 bases, and 4 bases lay outside the gene matches. CDR3 loop: CASSELAGTHNEQFF. CDR3 bases: TGTGCCAGCAGTGAACTAGCGGGAACTCACAATGAGCAGTTCTTC.

The rearrangement uses TRBV14 and TRBJ2-1; 9 nucleotides align to TRBD2. Germline V gene data show CDR1 as SGHDN and CDR2 as FVKESK. Trimming removed 4 bases from V and 9 bases from J; junction bases left unmatched: 10. There are 15 residues in the CDR3. The CDR3 region has the DNA TGTGCCAGCAGCCGCGGGGGGGCCGAAAGTATTGAGCAGTTCTTC. This codes for CASSRGGAESIEQFF.

CDR3 amino acids: CASSPPGRAYEQYF. CDR3 DNA sequence: TGTGCCAGCAGTCCCCCGGGGAGGGCCTACGAGCAGTACTTC. V and J are TRBV11-3 and TRBJ2-7, with 7 bases fitting TRBD2. The germline CDR1 and CDR2 sequences are SGHNT and YENEEA. The V gene end was trimmed by 6 bases and the J gene end by 2 bases; junction bases not matched to a gene: 7. The CDR3 is 14 amino acids.

The rearrangement links TRBV10-2 to TRBJ1-3; 8 nucleotides line up with TRBD1. The CDR3 contains 14 residues. V shed 8 bases and J 4 bases; nucleotides not matched to a gene: 7. Per the germline V gene, CDR1 is WSHSY and CDR2 is SAAADI. The CDR3 is CASVGTGYGNTIYF. The CDR3 coding sequence is TGCGCCAGCGTAGGGACAGGCTACGGAAACACCATATATTTT.

The chain combines TRBV2 with TRBJ2-1; 10 bases are shared with TRBD2. Germline V gene sequence: CDR1 SNHLY, CDR2 FYNNEI. The CDR3 is 14 residues long. V shed 9 bases, J shed 6 bases, and the junction held 8 bases outside the gene matches. The CDR3 sequence is CASKKRGGINEQFF. CDR3 nucleotides: TGTGCCAGTAAGAAGCGGGGGGGTATCAATGAGCAGTTCTTC. Full variable domain (missing parts from reference TRBV2 and TRBJ2-1): EPEVTQTPSHQVTQMGQEVILRCVPISNHLYFYWYRQILGQKVEFLVSFYNNEISEKSEIFDDQFSVERPDGSNFTLKIRSTKLEDSAMYFCASKKRGGINEQFFGPGTRLTVL.